The rows below give T cell receptor beta chains drawn from one sample of a study of metastatic and nonmetastatic thyroid tumors. TCRdb used MiXCR to call clones anew from the PCR reads. Of tens of thousands of clones detected, around 13% appear once; the ten largest clones hold roughly 9.1%. Sample: tumor tissue. The receptors were gathered from a female donor with papillary thyroid cancer or a benign thyroid nodule (not recorded which). Some clones in this sample may be carry-over from other donors' samples. CDR3s include the opening cysteine and the closing phenylalanine or tryptophan. D genes are given only for firm matches. Only some rows state a clone size, as once, few, many or a class for expanded clones.

V	D	size	J	length	DNA	CDR3
TRBV12-3/TRBV12-4	NA	few	TRBJ1-5	15	TGTGCCAGCAGCACGGGACTAACGCTTAATCAGCCCAAGCATTTT	CASSTGLTLNQPKHF
TRBV5-1	TRBD2	NA	TRBJ2-1	17	TGCGCCAGCAGCTTGGGTCTAGCGGGAGTGGGCTACAATGAGCAGTTCTTC	CASSLGLAGVGYNEQFF
TRBV20-1	NA	many	TRBJ2-7	12	TGCAGTGCTAGAATCAGCTCCTACGAGCAGTACTTC	CSARISSYEQYF
TRBV6-2/TRBV6-3	NA	few	TRBJ1-5	15	TGTGCCAGCAGTTACAGGGTTCGGGGCAATCAGCCCCAGCATTTT	CASSYRVRGNQPQHF
TRBV11-2	NA	many	TRBJ1-2	12	TGTGCCAGCAGCGGAGGGACCTATGGCTACACCTTC	CASSGGTYGYTF
TRBV30	TRBD2	many	TRBJ2-2	15	TGTGCCTGGAGACAGCGGGAGGCGAACACCGGGGAGCTGTTTTTT	CAWRQREANTGELFF
TRBV6-1	TRBD1	many	TRBJ1-1	12	TGTGCCAGCGGGGACAGAGACTTTGAAGCTTTCTTT	CASGDRDFEAFF
TRBV5-1	TRBD2	NA	TRBJ2-7	15	TGCACCAGCAGATTGCGGGCTAGCGGGAGTGGGGAGCAGTACTTC	CTSRLRASGSGEQYF
TRBV5-7	NA	few	TRBJ2-1	14	TGTGCCAGCAGCCCGGCGGGTGACTACAATGAGCAGTTCTTC	CASSPAGDYNEQFF
TRBV7-9	TRBD1	few	TRBJ2-5	14	TGTGCCAGCAGCTTATCCAGGGGGCGAGAAACCCAGTACTTC	CASSLSRGRETQYF
TRBV15	NA	many	TRBJ1-1	14	TGTGCCACCAGCACCCAGGGTATGGACACTGAAGCTTTCTTT	CATSTQGMDTEAFF
TRBV29-1	NA	many	TRBJ1-1	13	TGCAGCGTTGGACAATTCGATGGGACTGAAGCTTTCTTT	CSVGQFDGTEAFF
TRBV28	NA	many	TRBJ1-5	17	TGTGCCAGCAGTTTATTTGGTACCAGGGGAGGGAATCAGCCCCAGCATTTT	CASSLFGTRGGNQPQHF
TRBV19	NA	many	TRBJ2-3	15	TGTGCCAGTAGAGGTCGGCAGGGAGCCACAGATACGCAGTATTTT	CASRGRQGATDTQYF
TRBV20-1	TRBD2	many	TRBJ2-7	14	TGCAGTGCTAGGAGTGAAAGCGGGATTTACGAGCAGTACTTC	CSARSESGIYEQYF
TRBV10-3	NA	many	TRBJ1-3	14	TGTGCCATCAGTTCTAGACAGGTCGGAAACACCATATATTTT	CAISSRQVGNTIYF
TRBV6-2/TRBV6-3	NA	NA	TRBJ2-1	15	TGTGCCAGCACTCCAGGCCCTAGCTCCTACAATAAGCAGTTCTTC	CASTPGPSSYNKQFF